A selection of T cell receptor beta chains follows, all from one sample in a study of blood T cells in healthy people across ages. TCRdb reprocessed the 5' RACE reads with MiXCR, giving one entry per CDR3 protein. This table has 1.5 million to 2 million distinct CDR3 sequences, roughly two fifths appearing once. Sequenced sample: blood. All receptors come from a human donor in good health. Each CDR3 is given with its conserved first and last residue. The D gene is left open where the match is weak. Clone size is stated in some rows and not others, as once, few, many or a class when expanded.

CDR3 length,clone size,V gene,J gene,D gene,CDR3 protein,CDR3 DNA
12,few,TRBV20-1,TRBJ2-7,TRBD1,CSATDRGNEQYF,TGCAGTGCAACCGACAGGGGGAACGAGCAGTACTTC
12,once,TRBV9,TRBJ2-1,NA,CASSPGRDEQFF,TGTGCCAGCAGCCCGGGGAGAGATGAGCAGTTCTTC
16,NA,TRBV7-2,TRBJ1-3,NA,CASSLAIGSSGNTIYF,TGTGCCAGCAGCTTAGCCATCGGAAGCTCTGGAAACACCATATATTTT
17,NA,TRBV4-3,TRBJ1-4,NA,CASSQDLPGSTNEKLFF,TGCGCCAGCAGCCAAGATCTCCCGGGCTCAACTAATGAAAAACTGTTTTTT
16,few,TRBV6-5,TRBJ1-1,NA,CASSSGYGLENTEAFF,TGTGCCAGCAGTTCCGGGTATGGGCTTGAGAACACTGAAGCTTTCTTT
15,NA,TRBV7-2,TRBJ2-7,TRBD2,CASSILAGGAYEQYF,TGTGCCAGCAGCATACTAGCGGGGGGCGCGTACGAGCAGTACTTC
15,NA,TRBV5-8,TRBJ2-5,NA,CASSFFGGRWETQYF,TGTGCCAGCAGCTTTTTCGGGGGCAGGTGGGAGACCCAGTACTTC
14,NA,TRBV7-6,TRBJ1-5,TRBD1,CASSSGTVDQSQHF,TGTGCCAGCAGCTCAGGGACAGTGGATCAGTCCCAGCATTTT
15,NA,TRBV9,TRBJ2-5,NA,CASSINRGAQETQYF,TGTGCCAGCAGCATAAACCGGGGGGCCCAAGAGACCCAGTACTTC
13,NA,TRBV5-6,TRBJ1-1,NA,CASRVASNTEAFF,TGTGCCAGCAGGGTCGCGTCGAACACTGAAGCTTTCTTT
13,many,TRBV5-1,TRBJ1-5,TRBD1,CASSADRGQPQHF,TGCGCCAGCAGCGCGGACAGGGGTCAGCCCCAGCATTTT
15,NA,TRBV20-1,TRBJ2-3,NA,CSARPGLGATDTQYF,TGCAGTGCTAGACCGGGGTTGGGGGCCACAGATACGCAGTATTTT
15,many,TRBV4-1,TRBJ1-4,TRBD1,CASSQGTGTNEKLFF,TGCGCCAGCAGCCAAGGGACAGGAACTAATGAAAAACTGTTTTTT
15,NA,TRBV4-3,TRBJ2-3,NA,CASSQERSRTDTQYF,TGCGCCAGCAGCCAAGAACGATCCCGCACAGATACGCAGTATTTT
8,NA,TRBV30,TRBJ2-1,NA,CAWSSEFF,TGTGCCTGGAGTTCGGAGTTCTTC
12,NA,TRBV20-1,TRBJ1-2,NA,CSAGGRFYGYTF,TGCAGTGCTGGAGGGCGGTTCTATGGCTACACCTTC
14,NA,TRBV12-3/TRBV12-4,TRBJ1-2,TRBD1,CASSGTGRSYGYTF,TGTGCCAGCAGTGGGACAGGGCGGTCATATGGCTACACCTTC
12,NA,TRBV19,TRBJ2-1,NA,CASTTQLNEQFF,TGTGCCAGTACGACACAGTTAAATGAGCAGTTCTTC
18,NA,TRBV4-2,TRBJ2-7,NA,CASSQEDPTGKEGYEQYF,TGTGCCAGCAGCCAGGAAGATCCCACAGGGAAAGAGGGATACGAGCAGTACTTC
14,NA,TRBV13,TRBJ1-2,NA,CASSLGEEGYGYTF,TGTGCCAGCAGCCTGGGTGAAGAGGGCTATGGCTACACCTTC
14,few,TRBV7-2,TRBJ1-2,TRBD1,CASSTHRDRTAYTF,TGTGCCAGCAGCACCCATCGGGACAGGACGGCCTACACCTTC
13,few,TRBV12-3/TRBV12-4,TRBJ2-7,NA,CASSPFAGYEQYF,TGTGCCAGCAGTCCCTTTGCAGGCTACGAGCAGTACTTC
15,many,TRBV20-1,TRBJ2-1,NA,CSARGSRERVDEQFF,TGCAGTGCTAGAGGATCCCGGGAGCGGGTAGATGAGCAGTTCTTC
12,few,TRBV11-2,TRBJ1-4,NA,CASSGQNEKLFF,TGTGCCAGCAGCGGACAGAATGAAAAACTGTTTTTT
15,NA,TRBV29-1,TRBJ2-1,TRBD2,CSVEWAGRDRETQFF,TGCAGCGTTGAGTGGGCAGGGAGGGACCGAGAGACCCAGTTCTTC
17,NA,TRBV4-3,TRBJ2-2,NA,CTSSQPSGDPNTGELFF,TGCACCAGCAGCCAACCCTCGGGGGACCCGAACACCGGGGAGCTGTTTTTT
14,NA,TRBV11-2,TRBJ2-7,NA,CASSSRVLEYEQYF,TGTGCCAGCAGCTCGCGGGTACTAGAATACGAGCAGTACTTC
15,NA,TRBV10-3,TRBJ2-1,TRBD1,CAISPRTGNHNEQFF,TGTGCCATCAGTCCCCGGACAGGGAACCACAATGAGCAGTTCTTC
13,few,TRBV12-3/TRBV12-4,TRBJ1-2,TRBD1,CASNQQGFDGYTF,TGTGCCAGCAACCAACAGGGGTTCGATGGCTACACCTTC
18,few,TRBV7-9,TRBJ2-5,NA,CASSFPHGGGALRETQYF,TGTGCCAGCAGTTTTCCCCATGGGGGGGGCGCACTCCGGGAGACCCAGTACTTC
12,few,TRBV6-6,TRBJ2-1,NA,CASRAGYNEQFF,TGTGCCAGCAGGGCTGGCTACAATGAGCAGTTCTTC
15,NA,TRBV7-6,TRBJ1-6,TRBD1,CASSLVRTGASPLHF,TGTGCCAGCAGCTTAGTGCGAACAGGGGCCTCACCCCTCCACTTT
13,few,TRBV6-1,TRBJ1-2,NA,CASKMGIQYGYTF,TGTGCCAGCAAAATGGGCATCCAATATGGCTACACCTTC
14,NA,TRBV30,TRBJ1-2,TRBD1,CAWSLDRVFYGYTF,TGTGCCTGGAGTCTGGACAGGGTTTTCTATGGCTACACCTTC
14,NA,TRBV28,TRBJ1-5,NA,CASSPAGVNQPQHF,TGTGCCAGCAGTCCGGCCGGGGTGAATCAGCCCCAGCATTTT
14,few,TRBV20-1,TRBJ1-2,NA,CSASLRGANYGYTF,TGCAGTGCTTCTTTAAGGGGTGCTAACTATGGCTACACCTTC
12,few,TRBV10-3,TRBJ1-1,NA,CATGRDNTEAFF,TGTGCCACGGGACGGGATAACACTGAAGCTTTCTTT
16,NA,TRBV5-6,TRBJ2-1,NA,CASSLDSFVVDNEQFF,TGTGCCAGCAGCTTGGACAGCTTCGTCGTTGATAATGAGCAGTTCTTC
15,NA,TRBV4-2,TRBJ2-1,NA,CASSQVSGTDGEQFF,TGTGCCAGCAGCCAAGTATCTGGGACTGACGGTGAGCAGTTCTTC
17,NA,TRBV12-3/TRBV12-4,TRBJ1-2,NA,CASSPGWDFVDGYGHTF,TGTGCCAGCAGCCCCGGGTGGGACTTTGTTGACGGCTATGGCCACACCTTC
16,few,TRBV6-2/TRBV6-3,TRBJ2-3,TRBD2,CASGRSLADSTDTQYF,TGTGCCAGCGGACGATCTCTAGCGGACAGCACAGATACGCAGTATTTT
14,few,TRBV12-3/TRBV12-4,TRBJ2-5,NA,CASSQRDPRETQYF,TGTGCCAGCAGTCAACGGGACCCCCGGGAGACCCAGTACTTC
16,NA,TRBV4-3,TRBJ1-1,NA,CASSQDQSEELTEAFF,TGCGCCAGCAGCCAAGATCAGAGTGAGGAGCTCACTGAAGCTTTCTTT